This TCR beta chain was identified during a study of cytomegalovirus exposure and HLA in healthy donors. Study-level background: HLA-typed donors contributed some 77 million unique TCRs, which were held in an early data release. Notes on the study in general: Follow-up analysis found HLA locus-dependent TCR association rates, highest for DRB1 and lowest for HLA-C. Being productive about 87% or about 30% of the time was typical of most TCR beta V segments in an earlier analysis. Analysis was performed later, and it showed HLA-associated TCR beta chains to be more clonally expanded than equally common others.

Comment on this clone: The target antigen is unknown.

The CDR3 totals 14 residues. The V gene's germline CDR1 is KGHSH and CDR2 LQKENI. V was clipped by 3 bases and J by 1 base; unmatched bases: 1. It was with 60 Vbeta and 13 Jbeta primers that the PCR ran. Assay: immunoSEQ multiplex PCR; the TCRdb copy retains only in-frame clones and omits some. The table has around 150,000 clones, roughly 9% seen once; the top ten hold 6.5% to 8.5%. The clonotype originates from a woman in her forties in good health and CMV-seropositive. The material sequenced was PBMCs. The chain employs TRBV18 and TRBJ1-1; 8 positions agree with TRBD1. The CDR3: CASSPDRGNTEAFF. The CDR3 DNA reads as TGTGCCAGCTCACCCGACAGGGGGAACACTGAAGCTTTCTTT.